Below are 18 T cell receptor beta chains sequenced from a single sample in a study of identifying expanded T cells in peripheral blood. This table comes from immunoSEQ multiplex PCR, and its TCRdb copy is limited to in-frame clones, with some not included. The sample has roughly 92,000 clones, 70% to 90% seen once. The sample consisted of blood. The receptors here all came from a person between 18 and 69 years old in good health.

This CDR3 is CASTVLTGNYGYTF. CDR3 bases: TGTGCCAGCACCGTCCTAACAGGGAACTATGGCTACACCTTC. The chain couples TRBV6-6 to TRBJ1-2; D may be TRBD1 (6 bases). The CDR3 sequence is 14 residues long. CDR1 and CDR2 from the germline V gene are MNHNY and SVGAGI (reference sequence). V was clipped by 7 bases and J by 2 bases, with 14 bases between them.

This clone ranks as medium-sized. This chain connects TRBV7-9 to TRBJ2-7; 12 bases agree with TRBD1. Germline CDR1 SEHNR, CDR2 FQNEAQ (reference sequence). The CDR3 spans 15 residues. V shed 6 bases, J shed 6 bases, and the junction held 9 bases outside the gene matches. CDR3 sequence: CASSLWDRGLVEQYF. CDR3 sequence (DNA): TGTGCCAGCAGTTTATGGGACAGGGGGCTCGTCGAGCAGTACTTC.

The chain couples TRBV10-3 to TRBJ2-1; 7 positions agree with TRBD1. CDR3 length: 13 residues. CDR1 and CDR2 from the germline V gene are ENHRY and SYGVKD. The trim removed 8 bases at V and 3 bases at J, leaving 4 bases unmatched. CDR3 region: CAILRQGYNEQFF. The CDR3, as DNA: TGTGCCATCCTGAGACAGGGCTACAATGAGCAGTTCTTC.

This chain uses TRBV6-5 with TRBJ2-1; perhaps TRBD1 as D (6 bases). The germline CDR1 and CDR2 sequences are MNHEY and SVGAGI. The CDR3 spans 11 residues. V was clipped by 4 bases and J by 8 bases, with 6 bases between them. The CDR3 reads CASSWGHEQFF. Written as DNA, the CDR3 is TGTGCCAGCAGTTGGGGGCATGAGCAGTTCTTC.

J is TRBJ1-1 and V is TRBV5-1; 10 bases are shared with TRBD1. J lost 0 bases, V lost 1 base, and 12 bases had no gene match. In germline, CDR1 is SGHRS, CDR2 YFSETQ. The CDR3 contains 19 residues. The CDR3 here is CASSLFGTGAAGVNTEAFF. DNA for the CDR3: TGCGCCAGCAGCTTGTTTGGGACAGGGGCCGCGGGCGTGAACACTGAAGCTTTCTTT.

The genes are TRBV5-5 and TRBJ1-2, with 7 positions matching TRBD1. CDR1 and CDR2 from the germline V gene are SGHKS and YYEKEE (reference sequence). With 1 base clipped from V and 7 bases from J, the junction kept 7 bases outside the gene matches. This CDR3 has 14 residues. DNA of the CDR3: TGTGCCAGCAGCTTGCAGGGGGGAAATATTGGCTACACCTTC. Protein product: CASSLQGGNIGYTF.

This clone came up a few times. This chain connects TRBV6-6 to TRBJ2-7; no definite D call. The CDR3 has 11 amino acids. The ends were cut back, 7 bases at V and 6 bases at J, with 10 bases in the middle. Germline lookup yields CDR1 MNHNY and CDR2 SVGAGI (reference sequence). CDR3 loop: CASTMWGEQYF. In nucleotides, the CDR3 is TGTGCCAGCACTATGTGGGGCGAGCAGTACTTC.

V usage is TRBV2 and J usage is TRBJ1-1; 7 bases map to TRBD1. The CDR3 is 17 residues long. The V gene's germline CDR1 is SNHLY and CDR2 FYNNEI. V lost 3 bases to trimming and J lost 0 bases; unmatched junction nucleotides: 10. The DNA of the CDR3 is TGTGCCAGCAGTGAGCGGGTTACAGGGGTGATGAACACTGAAGCTTTCTTT. Encoded protein: CASSERVTGVMNTEAFF.

The chain couples TRBV7-2 to TRBJ1-2; the D is unclear. Looked up from germline, CDR1 is SGHTA and CDR2 is FQGNSA. Deletions cut 1 base from V and 4 bases from J, with 10 bases between. There are 14 residues in the CDR3. CDR3 sequence (DNA): TGTGCCAGCAGCTTAGACGACCGACCCTATGGCTACACCTTC. It specifies CASSLDDRPYGYTF.

The chain carries TRBV4-2 and TRBJ1-4; D gene ambiguous. The V gene's germline CDR1 is LGHNA and CDR2 YNFKEQ. V lost 3 bases, J lost 1 base, and 12 bases lay in between. This CDR3 contains 16 residues. This chain's CDR3 is CASSQTLQRTNEKLFF. The CDR3, as DNA: TGTGCCAGCAGCCAGACTTTACAGAGAACTAATGAAAAACTGTTTTTT.

This chain connects TRBV10-3 to TRBJ2-5, with TRBD2 as a possible D gene (6 bases). The CDR3 sequence is 14 residues long. Germline V gene lookup returns CDR1 ENHRY and CDR2 SYGVKD. The V gene lost 0 bases and the J gene lost 5 bases, with 10 bases spanning the gap. CDR3: CAISESTGGETQYF. CDR3 DNA: TGTGCCATCAGTGAGTCTACCGGAGGGGAGACCCAGTACTTC.

The chain carries TRBV27 and TRBJ2-7, with 7 bases matching TRBD1. Trimming took 0 bases from V and 2 from J; bases not matched to a gene: 7. Germline assignment: CDR1 MNHEY and CDR2 SMNVEV (reference sequence). There are 16 residues in the CDR3. The CDR3 sequence: CASSLSPGQRAYEQYF. The CDR3 nucleotides read TGTGCCAGCAGTTTATCACCGGGACAGAGAGCCTACGAGCAGTACTTC.

V is TRBV6-5 and J is TRBJ2-1; 15 nucleotides match TRBD2. Germline V gene lookup returns CDR1 MNHEY and CDR2 SVGAGI. The CDR3 extends over 15 amino acids. Losses at the gene ends were 2 bases for V and 9 bases for J; bases not matched to a gene: 2. The CDR3 reads CASSYGTSGGSEQFF. The CDR3 nucleotides read TGTGCCAGCAGTTACGGGACTAGCGGGGGGAGTGAGCAGTTCTTC.

The rearrangement links TRBV6-6 to TRBJ2-7; no definite D call. Germline V lookup: CDR1 MNHNY, CDR2 SVGAGI (reference sequence). The CDR3 spans 15 residues. Trimming pared 6 bases from V and 2 bases from J, leaving 17 bases between. The CDR3 loop reads CASRLTETTAYEQYF. CDR3 bases: TGTGCCAGCAGGCTAACAGAGACCACGGCCTACGAGCAGTACTTC.

This chain links TRBV7-6 with TRBJ2-5; 7 nucleotides line up with TRBD2. The V segment lost 4 bases and the J segment 2 bases; nucleotides outside the gene matches: 7. Germline CDR1 and CDR2: SGHVS and FNYEAQ. The CDR3 extends over 15 amino acids. The CDR3 here is CASSYQAGDQETQYF. The CDR3 region has the DNA TGTGCCAGCAGCTACCAGGCGGGGGATCAAGAGACCCAGTACTTC.

The rearrangement joins TRBV7-2 to TRBJ2-3; maybe TRBD1 (6 bases). CDR1 is SGHTA, CDR2 FQGNSA, per germline. The CDR3 contains 13 residues. Trimming left V 1 base short and J 6 bases short, with 8 bases between. The DNA of the CDR3 is TGTGCCAGCAGCTTAGATCAGGGGGATACGCAGTATTTT. Encoded protein: CASSLDQGDTQYF. The full variable domain, rest sourced from reference TRBV7-2 and TRBJ2-3, is GAGVSQSPSNKVTEKGKDVELRCDPISGHTALYWYRQSLGQGLEFLIYFQGNSAPDKSGLPSDRFSAERTGGSVSTLTIQRTQQEDSAVYLCASSLDQGDTQYFGPGTRLTVL.

The rearrangement uses TRBV21-1 and TRBJ1-6. TRBV21-1 is noted as a pseudogene. The CDR3 spans 16 residues. The DNA of the CDR3 is TGTGCCAGCAGGTTCCTGGGGGGCAGGGCTAATTCACCCCTCCACTTT. It is translated as CASRFLGGRANSPLHF.

This chain links TRBV27 with TRBJ2-1; TRBD2 aligns across 8 bases. CDR3 length: 15 residues. Per the germline V gene, CDR1 is MNHEY and CDR2 is SMNVEV (reference sequence). V dropped 3 bases and J dropped 5; count of bases not matched to a gene: 6. The CDR3 DNA reads as TGTGCCAGCAGTTTCGGGCTAGCGGGTCACAATGAGCAGTTCTTC. Residues: CASSFGLAGHNEQFF.